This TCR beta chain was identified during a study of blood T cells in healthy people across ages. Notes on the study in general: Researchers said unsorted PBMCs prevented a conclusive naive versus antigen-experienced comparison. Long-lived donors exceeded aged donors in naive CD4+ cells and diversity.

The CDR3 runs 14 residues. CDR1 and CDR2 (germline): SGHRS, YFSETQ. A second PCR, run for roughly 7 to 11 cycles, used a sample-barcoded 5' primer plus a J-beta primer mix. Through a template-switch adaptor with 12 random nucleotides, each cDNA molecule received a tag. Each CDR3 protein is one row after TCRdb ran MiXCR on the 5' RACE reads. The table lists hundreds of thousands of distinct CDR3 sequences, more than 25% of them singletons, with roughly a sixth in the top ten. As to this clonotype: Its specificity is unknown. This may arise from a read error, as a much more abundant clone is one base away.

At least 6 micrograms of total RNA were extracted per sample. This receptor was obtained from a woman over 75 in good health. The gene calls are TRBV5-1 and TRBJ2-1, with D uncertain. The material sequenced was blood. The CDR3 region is CAGSLDDLYNEQFF. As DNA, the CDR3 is TGCGCCGGCAGCTTGGACGACCTATACAATGAGCAGTTCTTC.